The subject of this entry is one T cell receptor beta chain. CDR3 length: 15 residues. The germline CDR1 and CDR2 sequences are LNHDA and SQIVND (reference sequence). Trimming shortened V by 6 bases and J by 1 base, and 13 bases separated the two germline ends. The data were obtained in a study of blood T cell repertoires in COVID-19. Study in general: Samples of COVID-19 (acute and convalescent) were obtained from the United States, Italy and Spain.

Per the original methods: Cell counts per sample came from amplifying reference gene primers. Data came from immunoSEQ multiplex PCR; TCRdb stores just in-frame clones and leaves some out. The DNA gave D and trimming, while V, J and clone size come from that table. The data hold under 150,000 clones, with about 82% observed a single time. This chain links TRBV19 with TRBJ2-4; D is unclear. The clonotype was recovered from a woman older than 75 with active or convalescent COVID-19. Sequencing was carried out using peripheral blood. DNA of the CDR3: TGTGCCAGTAGCGACATCGACGTGGCCAAAAACATTCAGTACTTC. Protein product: CASSDIDVAKNIQYF.